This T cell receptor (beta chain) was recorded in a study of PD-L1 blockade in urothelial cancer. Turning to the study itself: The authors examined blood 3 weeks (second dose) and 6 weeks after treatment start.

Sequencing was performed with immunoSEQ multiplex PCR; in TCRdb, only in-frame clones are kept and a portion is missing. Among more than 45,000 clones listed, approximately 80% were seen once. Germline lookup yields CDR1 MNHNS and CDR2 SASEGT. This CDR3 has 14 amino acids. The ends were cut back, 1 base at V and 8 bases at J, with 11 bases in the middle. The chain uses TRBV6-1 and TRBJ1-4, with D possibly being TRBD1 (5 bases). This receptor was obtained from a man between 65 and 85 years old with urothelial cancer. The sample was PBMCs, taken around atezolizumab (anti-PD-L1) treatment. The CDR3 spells CASSEGGAYEKLFF. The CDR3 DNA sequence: TGTGCCAGCAGTGAAGGGGGCGCATACGAAAAACTGTTTTTT.